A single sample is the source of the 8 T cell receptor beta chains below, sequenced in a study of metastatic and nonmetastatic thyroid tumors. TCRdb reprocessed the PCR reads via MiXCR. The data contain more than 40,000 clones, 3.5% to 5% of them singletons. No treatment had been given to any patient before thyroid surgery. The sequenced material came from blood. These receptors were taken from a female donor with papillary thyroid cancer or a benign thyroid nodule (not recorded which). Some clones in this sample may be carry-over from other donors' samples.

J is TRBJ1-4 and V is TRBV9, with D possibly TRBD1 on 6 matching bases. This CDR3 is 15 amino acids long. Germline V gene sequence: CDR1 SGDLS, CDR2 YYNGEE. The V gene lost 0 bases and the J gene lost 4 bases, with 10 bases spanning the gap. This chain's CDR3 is CASSVGGADNEKLFF. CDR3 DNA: TGTGCCAGCAGCGTAGGGGGGGCGGATAATGAAAAACTGTTTTTT. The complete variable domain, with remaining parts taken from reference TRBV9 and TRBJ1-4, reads DSGVTQTPKHLITATGQRVTLRCSPRSGDLSVYWYQQSLDQGLQFLIQYYNGEERAKGNILERFSAQQFPDLHSELNLSSLELGDSALYFCASSVGGADNEKLFFGSGTQLSVL.

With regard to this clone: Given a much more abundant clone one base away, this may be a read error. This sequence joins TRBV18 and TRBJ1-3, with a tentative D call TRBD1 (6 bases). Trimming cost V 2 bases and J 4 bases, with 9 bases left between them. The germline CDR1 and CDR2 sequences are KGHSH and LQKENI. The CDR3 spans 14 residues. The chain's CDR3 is CASSPGQCGNTIYF. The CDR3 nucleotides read TGTGCCAGCTCACCAGGACAGTGCGGAAACACCATATATTTT.

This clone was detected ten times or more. CDR3 nucleotide sequence: TGTGCCAGCAGCTTGGCCGGGGGGGCGAATGCTGGAAACACCATATATTTT. Protein product: CASSLAGGANAGNTIYF. The chain is built from TRBV5-5 and TRBJ1-3, with D perhaps TRBD1 (6 bases). Germline lookup yields CDR1 SGHKS and CDR2 YYEKEE (reference sequence). V lost 0 bases, J lost 2 bases, and 15 bases lay in between. This CDR3 comprises 17 residues.

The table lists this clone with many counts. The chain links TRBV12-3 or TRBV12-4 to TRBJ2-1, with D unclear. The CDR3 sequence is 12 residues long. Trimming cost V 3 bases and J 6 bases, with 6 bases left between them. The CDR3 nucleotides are TGTGCCAGCAGTTTCGCTAGCAATGAGCAGTTCTTC. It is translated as CASSFASNEQFF.

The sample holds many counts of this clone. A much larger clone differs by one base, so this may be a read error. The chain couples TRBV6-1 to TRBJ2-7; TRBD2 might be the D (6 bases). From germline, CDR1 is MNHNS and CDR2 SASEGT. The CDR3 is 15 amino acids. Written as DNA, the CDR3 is TGTGCCAGCAGTGAAAAGGACGGGAGCTCCTACGGGCAGTACTTC. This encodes CASSEKDGSSYGQYF.

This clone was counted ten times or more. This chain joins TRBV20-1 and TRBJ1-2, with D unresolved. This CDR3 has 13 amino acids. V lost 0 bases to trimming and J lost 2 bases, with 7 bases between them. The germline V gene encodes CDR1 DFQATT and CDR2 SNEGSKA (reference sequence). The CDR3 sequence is CSARDARNYGYTF. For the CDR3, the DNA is TGCAGTGCTAGAGATGCGCGGAACTATGGCTACACCTTC.

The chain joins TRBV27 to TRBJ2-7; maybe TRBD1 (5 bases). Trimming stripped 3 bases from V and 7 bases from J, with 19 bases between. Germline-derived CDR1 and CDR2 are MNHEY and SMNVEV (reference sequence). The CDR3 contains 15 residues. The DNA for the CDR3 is TGTGCCAGCAGTTTTGGGGCGGAACAGCCCCTAGAGCAGTACTTC. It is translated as CASSFGAEQPLEQYF.

CDR3 nucleotides: TGTGCCAGCAGTCCGAATAGTACTAGCGGGAGCACAGATACGCAGTATTTT. As protein: CASSPNSTSGSTDTQYF. The chain is built from TRBV6-2 or TRBV6-3 and TRBJ2-3; 9 nucleotides match TRBD2. The germline gives CDR1 MNHEY, CDR2 SVGEGT. V was pared by 5 bases and J by 0 bases, with 9 bases of the junction left unmatched. This CDR3 contains 17 residues.